A single sample gave rise to the 15 T cell receptor beta chains below, sequenced in a study of cytomegalovirus exposure and HLA in healthy donors. The PCR was carried out with 60 Vbeta primers and 13 Jbeta primers. The assay was immunoSEQ multiplex PCR, and TCRdb's table has in-frame clones only and misses some. The profile shows 140,000 to 150,000 clones, 75% to 85% of them singletons. The sequenced sample was PBMCs. The receptor set was obtained from a man aged 40-55 years in good health and CMV-seronegative.

The V call is TRBV29-1, the J call TRBJ2-6; 10 positions match TRBD1. Losses at the gene ends were 5 bases for V and 0 bases for J; bases not matched to a gene: 7. Germline loops: CDR1 SQVTM, CDR2 ANQGSEA. There are 17 residues in the CDR3. The CDR3, as DNA: TGCAGCGTTCGGGACAGGGGTAAAACCTCTGGGGCCAACGTCCTGACTTTC. It encodes CSVRDRGKTSGANVLTF. The variable domain in full, completed from reference TRBV29-1 and TRBJ2-6, reads SAVISQKPSRDICQRGTSLTIQCQVDSQVTMMFWYRQQPGQSLTLIATANQGSEATYESGFVIDKFPISRPNLTFSTLTVSNMSPEDSSIYLCSVRDRGKTSGANVLTFGAGSRLTVL.

With respect to this clone: Other nucleotide sequences in the sample specify the same CDR3. This chain uses TRBV5-6 with TRBJ1-6; 8 bases match TRBD1. Losses at the gene ends were 3 bases for V and 7 bases for J; bases not matched to a gene: 6. CDR1 and CDR2 (germline): SGHDT, YYEEEE. The CDR3 has 15 residues. CDR3 amino acids: CASSSGQGDNSPLHF. The CDR3 DNA reads TGTGCCAGCAGCTCCGGACAGGGAGACAATTCACCCCTCCACTTT.

The chain uses TRBV19 and TRBJ1-2; no clear D gene. CDR1 is LNHDA, CDR2 SQIVND, per germline (reference sequence). V lost 10 bases to trimming and J lost 0 bases, with 18 bases between them. This CDR3 spans 15 amino acids. The CDR3 sequence is CATLGVDGANYGYTF. As DNA, the CDR3 is TGTGCCACCCTTGGTGTAGACGGGGCTAACTATGGCTACACCTTC. The complete variable domain, with remaining parts taken from reference TRBV19 and TRBJ1-2, reads DGGITQSPKYLFRKEGQNVTLSCEQNLNHDAMYWYRQDPGQGLRLIYYSQIVNDFQKGDIAEGYSVSREKKESFPLTVTSAQKNPTAFYLCATLGVDGANYGYTFGSGTRLTVV.

This clone was detected a few times. This chain uses TRBV2 with TRBJ2-7; 8 bases map to TRBD2. Germline CDR1 and CDR2: SNHLY and FYNNEI. V gave up 5 bases and J gave up 5 bases; unmatched junction bases: 8. The CDR3 runs 14 residues. The CDR3 spells CASSTERGLDEQYF. The CDR3 bases are TGTGCCAGCAGTACCGAGCGGGGGCTCGACGAGCAGTACTTC.

This chain uses TRBV27 with TRBJ1-1; possibly TRBD1 for D (6 bases). This CDR3 has 16 residues. Trimming pared 3 bases from V and 4 bases from J, leaving 18 bases between. CDR1 MNHEY and CDR2 SMNVEV come from the germline V gene (reference sequence). Here the CDR3 DNA reads TGTGCCAGCAGTTTGGGCAGGGTAGGCAGGGGCACTGAAGCTTTCTTT. It is translated as CASSLGRVGRGTEAFF.

This rearrangement joins TRBV9 to TRBJ1-6; no firm D call. This CDR3 has 17 amino acids. The V end lost 0 bases, the J end lost 7 bases, and 17 bases lay between the germline ends. CDR1 and CDR2 (germline): SGDLS, YYNGEE. The CDR3 DNA reads TGTGCCAGCAGCGTAGGTAGGACGGCTCGAGGGAATTCACCCCTCCACTTT. Protein product: CASSVGRTARGNSPLHF.

The V call is TRBV19, the J call TRBJ1-1; perhaps TRBD1 as D (6 bases). This CDR3 is 13 amino acids long. Germline lookup yields CDR1 LNHDA and CDR2 SQIVND (reference sequence). V lost 6 bases to trimming and J lost 2 bases, with 10 bases between them. The DNA of the CDR3 is TGTGCCAGTAGCCCACAGGGAAACACTGAAGCTTTCTTT. Amino acid sequence: CASSPQGNTEAFF.

The chain links TRBV7-2 to TRBJ1-2; 11 nucleotides line up with TRBD1. Germline CDR1 SGHTA, CDR2 FQGNSA. The CDR3 sequence is 13 residues long. V lost 5 bases and J lost 7; bases outside the gene matches: 3. The CDR3 spells CASSQGQGGGYTF. The CDR3 nucleotides read TGTGCCAGCAGCCAGGGACAGGGGGGTGGCTACACCTTC.

The chain joins TRBV9 to TRBJ2-5; D ambiguous. The V gene's germline CDR1 is SGDLS and CDR2 YYNGEE. The CDR3 contains 14 residues. Deletions cut 4 bases from V and 4 bases from J, with 14 bases between. The CDR3 bases are TGTGCCAGCAGCCCCGAAATGTCGAGAGAGACCCAGTACTTC. Translating it yields CASSPEMSRETQYF.

V is TRBV5-1 and J is TRBJ2-7; D gene ambiguous. Trimming cost V 0 bases and J 0 bases, with 10 bases left between them. The CDR3 has 15 amino acids. Germline V gene sequence: CDR1 SGHRS, CDR2 YFSETQ. The CDR3 bases are TGCGCCAGCAGCTTGGTGGAGCTCCCCTCCTACGAGCAGTACTTC. This codes for CASSLVELPSYEQYF.

The chain combines TRBV10-2 with TRBJ1-2; 8 bases agree with TRBD1. Germline trimming cut 0 bases from V and 9 bases from J; bases unmatched to any gene: 6. The CDR3 length is 14 residues. Germline CDR1 is WSHSY and CDR2 is SAAADI. CDR3 residues: CASSESTGAMSYTF. CDR3 bases: TGCGCCAGCAGTGAGTCGACAGGGGCTATGAGCTACACCTTC.

The J gene is TRBJ1-2, the V gene TRBV25-1, with D possibly being TRBD1 (5 bases). Germline V gene lookup returns CDR1 MGHDK and CDR2 SYGVNS. Trimming shortened V by 4 bases and J by 4 bases, and 13 bases separated the two germline ends. The CDR3 is made up of 14 amino acids. The CDR3 region has the DNA TGTGCCAGCAGTGTTCCAGGGCGTAGCTATGGCTACACCTTC. Its translation is CASSVPGRSYGYTF.

This chain connects TRBV15 to TRBJ2-5; D might be TRBD1 (5 bases). The end of the DNA fits TRBJ2-7 better, so the J call may be wrong. The CDR3 has 13 residues. Per the germline V gene, CDR1 is LNHNV and CDR2 is YYDKDF (reference sequence). CDR3 sequence reads: CATMGAGIYEQYF. DNA of the CDR3: TGTGCCACTATGGGCGCAGGGATCTACGAGCAGTACTTC.

Written as DNA, the CDR3 is TGCGCCAGCGCTGAAAACGGACAGCAAGAGACCCAGTACTTC. Protein product: CASAENGQQETQYF. This chain uses TRBV5-1 with TRBJ2-5, with D possibly being TRBD1 (6 bases). The CDR3 totals 14 residues. V lost 7 bases to trimming and J lost 2 bases, with 15 bases between them. Germline values: CDR1 SGHRS, CDR2 YFSETQ.

This clone was picked up one time. The chain recombines TRBV2 with TRBJ1-5; 8 bases fit TRBD1. The junction had 8 bases not matched to a gene; V was cut back by 8 bases and J by 5 bases. CDR1 and CDR2 from the germline V gene are SNHLY and FYNNEI. This CDR3 region has 14 residues. The CDR3 here is CASLPDRDDQPQHF. The CDR3 nucleotides read TGTGCCAGCTTACCGGACAGGGACGATCAGCCCCAGCATTTT. The entire variable domain, with the rest obtained from reference TRBV2 and TRBJ1-5, is as follows: EPEVTQTPSHQVTQMGQEVILRCVPISNHLYFYWYRQILGQKVEFLVSFYNNEISEKSEIFDDQFSVERPDGSNFTLKIRSTKLEDSAMYFCASLPDRDDQPQHFGDGTRLSIL.